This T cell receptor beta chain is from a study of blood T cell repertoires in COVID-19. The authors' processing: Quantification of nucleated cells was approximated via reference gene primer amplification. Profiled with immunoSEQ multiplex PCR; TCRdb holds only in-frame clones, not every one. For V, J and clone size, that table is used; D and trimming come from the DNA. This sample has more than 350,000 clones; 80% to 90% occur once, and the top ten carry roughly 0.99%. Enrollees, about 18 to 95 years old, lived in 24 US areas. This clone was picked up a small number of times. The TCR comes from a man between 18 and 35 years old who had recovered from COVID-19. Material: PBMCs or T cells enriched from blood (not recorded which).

The CDR3 DNA sequence: TGTGCCAGCAGCTTAGGGGGTGGGGGTTCACCCCTCCACTTT. Its translation is CASSLGGGGSPLHF. V usage is TRBV5-8 and J usage is TRBJ1-6, with TRBD1 as a possible D gene (6 bases). The ends were cut back, 2 bases at V and 9 bases at J, with 12 bases in the middle. CDR1 SGHTS and CDR2 YDEGEE come from the germline V gene. CDR3 length: 14 residues.